Below are 5 T cell receptor beta chains sequenced from a single sample in a study of CD8+ T cells in alopecia areata listed by TCRdb under 2018. The intended sense of this specimen's time point label: about four weeks on oral tofacitinib. This sample's treatment or condition label indicates: oral pan-JAK inhibitor, 5-10 mg twice daily. The library was obtained by the immunoSEQ multiplex PCR assay. To provide template for TCR sequencing, every sample had RNA extracted and reverse transcribed into cDNA. Held by TCRdb, this immuneACCESS table contains in-frame sequences only and omits some clones. Under half of the omission traces to an unresolved V gene where checked; the cause of the rest is unknown. In all, the sample holds fewer than 150,000 clones, and roughly 82% of those were seen once. In total, the top ten clones hold around a quarter of the sample. Source: CD8+ T cells sorted from blood, taken at week 4, from a patient treated with tofacitinib. All receptors come from a human donor with alopecia areata.

The V and J genes are TRBV25-1 and TRBJ2-5, with 12 bases that match TRBD2. With 1 base clipped from V and 3 bases from J, the junction kept 3 bases outside the gene matches. The CDR3 extends over 16 amino acids. Germline CDR1 is MGHDK and CDR2 is SYGVNS. CDR3 amino acids: CASSEFTSGGKETQYF. DNA of the CDR3: TGTGCCAGCAGTGAATTTACTAGCGGGGGGAAAGAGACCCAGTACTTC.

The chain is built from TRBV10-2 and TRBJ2-5; tentative D call: TRBD2 (6 bases). The CDR3 loop spans 12 amino acids. Germline V gene lookup returns CDR1 WSHSY and CDR2 SAAADI. V gave up 8 bases and J gave up 1 base, with 8 bases separating them. The CDR3 protein is CASRGIQETQYF. CDR3 coding DNA: TGCGCCAGCCGGGGGATCCAAGAGACCCAGTACTTC.

The V and J genes are TRBV29-1 and TRBJ2-7; no firm D call. Germline loops: CDR1 SQVTM, CDR2 ANQGSEA. The germline V and J ends were trimmed by 1 base and 2 bases, with 9 bases remaining between them. The CDR3 is made up of 13 amino acids. In DNA form, the CDR3 reads TGCAGCGTTGAAGGCGGCAGCCCCTACGAGCAGTACTTC. Translated: CSVEGGSPYEQYF.

This rearrangement joins TRBV5-1 to TRBJ2-1; 12 bases are shared with TRBD2. The CDR3 loop spans 15 amino acids. With 2 bases clipped from V and 7 bases from J, the junction kept 4 bases outside the gene matches. Germline V gives CDR1 SGHRS, CDR2 YFSETQ. CDR3 region: CASSFWTSGANEQFF. The CDR3 region has the DNA TGCGCCAGCAGCTTCTGGACTAGCGGGGCTAATGAGCAGTTCTTC.

This clone appeared once. The J gene is TRBJ2-4, the V gene TRBV7-9, with 7 nucleotides matching TRBD2. The length of the CDR3 is 16 residues. Germline V gene lookup returns CDR1 SEHNR and CDR2 FQNEAQ (reference sequence). The ends lost 5 bases at V and 2 bases at J; junction bases unmatched: 9. CDR3 sequence reads: CASSALIGGSKNIQYF. CDR3 bases: TGTGCCAGCAGCGCCCTGATCGGGGGGTCCAAAAACATTCAGTACTTC.